This entry concerns a single T cell receptor beta chain. Its specificity is not known. TCRdb recomputed calls from the RT-PCR reads with MiXCR, one row per CDR3 protein. The data show about 650,000 distinct CDR3 sequences, approximately 15% seen once. These data belong to a study of response to subunit inactivated influenza vaccine. The CDR3 has 15 residues. V lost 1 base and J 3 bases, leaving 10 bases between the germline ends. Germline CDR1 is LGHNA and CDR2 is YNFKEQ. Study observations and caveats: Each seasonal influenza vaccination recruits few new T cells, the authors suggested.

This TCR derives from a man between 45 and 60 years old who received an inactivated influenza vaccine. The source was PBMCs from blood, collected 14 days before vaccination. This chain connects TRBV4-2 to TRBJ1-5; possible D gene TRBD1, 6 bases. The CDR3 nucleotides read TGTGCCAGCAGCCAAGCGGGACAAATCAATCAGCCCCAGCATTTT. Its translation is CASSQAGQINQPQHF.